The present TCR beta chain was sequenced within a study of human T cells and chemical hapten exposure. For the study at large: Sensitizing treatment utilized 2% DPC over a roughly 2 cm by roughly 2 cm portion of upper inner arm skin.

The germline V gene has CDR1 MNHEY and CDR2 SMNVEV (reference sequence). There are 12 residues in the CDR3. Trimming pared 8 bases from V and 7 bases from J, leaving 11 bases between. The sample's time point: pre-sensitization, week 0. Treatment specified: therapeutic diphenylcyclopropenone sensitization with weekly scalp DPC. During construction of the library, unique molecular identifiers were attached to individual cDNA molecules for quantitative, reproducible TCR counting. As handled by the study authors: A per-sample median of roughly 97,000 TCRs was observed, with a range of about 20,000 to 750,000. In TCRdb, the RACE reads were re-called with MiXCR into one record per CDR3 protein. The V and J calls and clone size are TCRdb's, not the authors'. The top ten clones hold roughly 3.1% of a sample with fewer than 150,000 distinct CDR3 sequences, 13% of them seen once. This clonotype was counted once.

This specimen consisted of whole blood, obtained in connection with sensitization to the hapten diphenylcyclopropenone (DPC). The receptor's source is a woman younger than 30 with alopecia areata. Some clones in this sample may be carry-over from other donors' samples. V and J are TRBV27 and TRBJ1-4; the D is unclear. The CDR3 bases are TGTGCCAGCGGGGTAAGGGCTGAAAAACTGTTTTTT. It codes for CASGVRAEKLFF. Based on the CDR3 plus reference TRBV27 and TRBJ1-4, the full variable domain is EAQVTQNPRYLITVTGKKLTVTCSQNMNHEYMSWYRQDPGLGLRQIYYSMNVEVTDKGDVPEGYKVSRKEKRNFPLILESPSPNQTSLYFCASGVRAEKLFFGSGTQLSVL.